This T cell receptor (beta chain) was documented in a study of CXCR3 chemokines and chemotherapy response in bladder cancer. The J segment lost 2 bases and the V segment lost 6 bases, leaving 8 bases of the junction unmatched. This CDR3 is 14 amino acids long. The germline CDR1 and CDR2 sequences are SQVTM and ANQGSEA. TCRdb redid the calling of the PCR reads with MiXCR, one entry per CDR3 protein. The table shows about 13,000 distinct CDR3 sequences, with around an eighth occurring only once. This sequence joins TRBV29-1 and TRBJ2-7; 9 bases fit TRBD1. Specimen collection occurred from a patient whose treatment included neoadjuvant chemotherapy. The TCR was taken from a human donor with bladder cancer that did not respond to neoadjuvant chemotherapy. CDR3 DNA: TGCAGCGTGGCAACCTGGACAGGGGCCTACGAGCAGTACTTC. This sequence encodes CSVATWTGAYEQYF.